The 32 T cell receptor beta chains below were found in one sample sequenced in a study of T cells in Graves' hyperthyroidism and ophthalmopathy. TCR beta CDR3 regions were amplified from RNA. Using the HTBI primer set, a first-round RT-PCR was run on the TCR CDR3. TCRdb re-called the multiplex PCR reads with MiXCR, one entry per CDR3 protein. This sample has roughly 700,000 distinct CDR3 sequences, with about 15% found just once. Material for sequencing was blood. These receptors were collected from a young woman with Graves' hyperthyroidism.

The chain carries TRBV27 and TRBJ2-3, with 12 bases matching TRBD2. The CDR3 has 17 amino acids. Germline V lookup: CDR1 MNHEY, CDR2 SMNVEV (reference sequence). The V segment lost 0 bases and the J segment 5 bases; nucleotides outside the gene matches: 6. CDR3 nucleotide sequence: TGTGCCAGCAGTTTATCGGAGACTAGCGGGAGTGAAGATACGCAGTATTTT. Translating it yields CASSLSETSGSEDTQYF.

This clonotype was found a few times. The chain links TRBV20-1 to TRBJ2-7, with D tentatively TRBD1 (6 bases). The CDR3 runs 14 residues. Germline CDR1 DFQATT, CDR2 SNEGSKA (reference sequence). V lost 4 bases to trimming and J lost 5 bases, with 18 bases between them. The CDR3: CSATHRVVGDEQYF. The CDR3 DNA reads TGCAGTGCTACCCACAGGGTTGTTGGGGACGAGCAGTACTTC.

This clonotype was found many times. This sequence joins TRBV19 and TRBJ1-1; D is possibly TRBD1 (5 bases). Trimming removed 5 bases from V and 6 bases from J, with 16 bases in between. Germline V CDR1 and CDR2: LNHDA, SQIVND (reference sequence). The CDR3 contains 14 residues. The CDR3 nucleotides read TGTGCCAGTAGTTCGCGATTCGAGGGACCTGAAGCTTTCTTT. This gives the protein CASSSRFEGPEAFF.

This clonotype was seen a few times. The V and J genes are TRBV10-2 and TRBJ2-1; no clear D. This CDR3 has 14 amino acids. Germline CDR1 and CDR2: WSHSY and SAAADI. V was shortened by 1 base and J by 3 bases, with 7 bases between the two germline ends. CDR3 sequence reads: CASSELHNYNEQFF. The CDR3 nucleotides read TGCGCCAGCAGTGAGTTACATAACTACAATGAGCAGTTCTTC.

On this clonotype itself: At one end, the junction sequence differs from germline, possibly due to a read error. The J gene is TRBJ2-5, the V gene TRBV7-7; tentative D call: TRBD2 (5 bases). The CDR3 runs to 15 residues. Germline V gene sequence: CDR1 SSHAT, CDR2 FNYEAQ (reference sequence). This CDR3 is CASSLALESQETQYF. DNA for the CDR3: TGTGCTAGCAGCTTAGCGTTGGAGTCTCAAGAGACCCAGTACTTC.

This clonotype was counted a few times. For the CDR3, the DNA is TGTGCCAGTACAAGGGGGTCAGCTCTCAATCAGCCCCAGCATTTT. This sequence encodes CASTRGSALNQPQHF. J is TRBJ1-5 and V is TRBV19; possibly TRBD1 for D (6 bases). This CDR3 spans 15 amino acids. V shed 7 bases and J shed 3 bases, with 16 bases lying between them. Germline V CDR1 and CDR2: LNHDA, SQIVND (reference sequence).

This clonotype has a handful of counts. CDR3 amino acids: CASTDTGRRNTEAFF. The CDR3 DNA reads TGTGCCAGTACCGATACAGGAAGACGGAACACTGAAGCTTTCTTT. V gene TRBV25-1 combines with J gene TRBJ1-1, with TRBD1 as a possible D gene (5 bases). Trimming removed 9 bases at V and 1 base at J, with 18 bases between. This CDR3 spans 15 amino acids. Germline V gives CDR1 MGHDK, CDR2 SYGVNS. Looking up the rest from reference TRBV25-1 and TRBJ1-1 gives the full variable domain: EADIYQTPRYLVIGTGKKITLECSQTMGHDKMYWYQQDPGMELHLIHYSYGVNSTEKGDLSSESTVSRIRTEHFPLTLESARPSHTSQYLCASTDTGRRNTEAFFGQGTRLTVV.

This clonotype has at least ten counts. The chain joins TRBV29-1 to TRBJ2-3, with D possibly being TRBD2 (5 bases). The V end was cut by 7 bases, the J end by 4 bases, with 9 bases between. The germline V gene encodes CDR1 SQVTM and CDR2 ANQGSEA. CDR3 size: 11 residues. The CDR3 bases are TGCAGCGACCTGCGGGCAGATACGCAGTATTTT. Protein sequence: CSDLRADTQYF.

The chain combines TRBV29-1 with TRBJ2-3; D unclear. V lost 2 bases, J lost 4 bases, and 13 bases lay in between. The germline gives CDR1 SQVTM, CDR2 ANQGSEA. The CDR3 sequence is 14 residues long. The CDR3 is CSVESESDSDTQYF. As DNA, the CDR3 is TGCAGCGTTGAATCCGAATCAGATTCAGATACGCAGTATTTT.

This clonotype was picked up many times. V gene TRBV20-1 combines with J gene TRBJ1-1; no clear D. This CDR3 region has 14 residues. V lost 4 bases and J 1 base, leaving 13 bases between the germline ends. The germline V gene encodes CDR1 DFQATT and CDR2 SNEGSKA (reference sequence). DNA for the CDR3: TGCAGTGCTAAGATAGGGCCTAGGAACACTGAAGCTTTCTTT. This codes for CSAKIGPRNTEAFF.

This clonotype was seen repeatedly, ten times or more. The chain has TRBV4-3 and TRBJ2-1; D remains ambiguous. The CDR3 loop spans 17 amino acids. Germline V lookup: CDR1 LGHNA, CDR2 YSLEER. Trimming took 0 bases from V and 4 from J, leaving 16 bases between them. The CDR3 region is CASSQDRTQNSYNEQFF. The CDR3 region has the DNA TGCGCCAGCAGCCAAGATCGGACCCAGAATTCATACAATGAGCAGTTCTTC.

There are many counts of this clonotype. The chain couples TRBV20-1 to TRBJ2-5; 8 bases align to TRBD2. Germline loops: CDR1 DFQATT, CDR2 SNEGSKA (reference sequence). V shed 3 bases, J shed 1 base, and the junction held 10 bases outside the gene matches. The CDR3 has 16 amino acids. CDR3 in amino acids: CSASPYLTSAQETQYF. Written as DNA, the CDR3 is TGCAGTGCTAGTCCATACCTGACTAGCGCCCAAGAGACCCAGTACTTC.

This clonotype was seen more than once but under ten times. This rearrangement joins TRBV10-3 to TRBJ1-1; no clear D gene. The germline V and J ends were trimmed by 3 bases and 3 bases, with 11 bases remaining between them. This CDR3 has 14 residues. Germline V lookup: CDR1 ENHRY, CDR2 SYGVKD. CDR3 amino acids: CAISEREADTEAFF. CDR3 nucleotides: TGTGCCATCAGTGAAAGGGAGGCGGACACTGAAGCTTTCTTT.

This clonotype has a handful of counts. The rearrangement joins TRBV13 to TRBJ2-2; possibly TRBD1 for D (6 bases). Trimming left V 5 bases short and J 7 bases short, with 11 bases between. CDR1 and CDR2 (germline): PRHDT, FYEKMQ (reference sequence). The CDR3 is 13 amino acids. The CDR3 sequence is CASSPTGNGELFF. Here the CDR3 DNA reads TGTGCCAGCAGCCCGACAGGAAACGGGGAGCTGTTTTTT.

This chain uses TRBV7-9 with TRBJ1-2, with no clear D. Germline V gene data show CDR1 as SEHNR and CDR2 as FQNEAQ (reference sequence). The CDR3 sequence is 12 residues long. The V and J ends lost 5 bases and 3 bases respectively, with 7 bases between them. CDR3 in DNA: TGTGCCAGCAGCGTGGGTGACTATGGCTACACCTTC. Protein: CASSVGDYGYTF.

This clonotype was detected ten times or more. This chain uses TRBV7-9 with TRBJ2-3; D is unclear. V lost 1 base, J lost 2 bases, and 7 bases lay in between. Germline-derived CDR1 and CDR2 are SEHNR and FQNEAQ (reference sequence). The CDR3 is 14 residues long. CDR3 residues: CASSLGPATDTQYF. As DNA, the CDR3 is TGTGCCAGCAGCTTAGGGCCGGCCACAGATACGCAGTATTTT. Full variable domain (rest looked up from reference TRBV7-9 and TRBJ2-3): DTGVSQNPRHKITKRGQNVTFRCDPISEHNRLYWYRQTLGQGPEFLTYFQNEAQLEKSRLLSDRFSAERPKGSFSTLEIQRTEQGDSAMYLCASSLGPATDTQYFGPGTRLTVL.

A few counts support this clonotype. CDR3 coding DNA: TGCGCCAGCAGCTTGGATCCGGAAGGACAGACCTTCAATCAGCCCCAGCATTTT. The encoded protein is CASSLDPEGQTFNQPQHF. The genes are TRBV5-1 and TRBJ1-5, with D maybe TRBD1 (6 bases). The V end was cut by 0 bases, the J end by 3 bases, with 19 bases between. The CDR3 totals 18 residues. The germline V gene has CDR1 SGHRS and CDR2 YFSETQ.

This clonotype has at least ten counts. V is TRBV7-6 and J is TRBJ2-7, with D perhaps TRBD1 (5 bases). Trimming pared 2 bases from V and 5 bases from J, leaving 19 bases between. The CDR3 length is 16 residues. Looked up from germline, CDR1 is SGHVS and CDR2 is FNYEAQ. This CDR3 is CASSLTAGRAPNEQYF. In DNA form, the CDR3 reads TGTGCCAGCAGCTTAACGGCCGGCAGGGCTCCTAACGAGCAGTACTTC.

Comments on this clonotype: One end of the junction does not line up with germline, which may come from a read error. The chain recombines TRBV7-9 with TRBJ1-1, with TRBD1 matching over 7 bases. Germline V gene sequence: CDR1 SEHNR, CDR2 FQNEAQ (reference sequence). The CDR3 runs 16 residues. In DNA, the CDR3 is TGTGCCAGCAGCGACCCCAGGGGGGGATCGAACGCTGAAGCTTTCTTT. This translates into CASSDPRGGSNAEAFF.

The V call is TRBV20-1, the J call TRBJ2-1; 7 positions agree with TRBD2. Germline assignment: CDR1 DFQATT and CDR2 SNEGSKA (reference sequence). V trimming: 3 bases; J trimming: 6 bases; junction bases outside the gene matches: 8. CDR3 length: 14 residues. The CDR3 here is CSARRPRGVNEQFF. The CDR3, as DNA: TGCAGTGCTAGGAGGCCCCGGGGGGTCAATGAGCAGTTCTTC.

The V and J genes are TRBV30 and TRBJ2-7; 11 nucleotides agree with TRBD2. The CDR3 has 16 amino acids. The germline V gene encodes CDR1 GTSNPN and CDR2 SVGIG (reference sequence). The V and J ends lost 1 base and 3 bases, in that order; junction bases with no gene match: 8. The CDR3 region has the DNA TGTGCCTGGAGTGGTGACGCGGGACTAGCGGTCTACGAGCAGTACTTC. Amino acids: CAWSGDAGLAVYEQYF.

This chain uses TRBV6-5 with TRBJ2-1; D is possibly TRBD1 (6 bases). Germline CDR1 reads MNHEY; CDR2 reads SVGAGI. This CDR3 has 15 amino acids. Trimming left V 2 bases short and J 4 bases short, with 12 bases between. CDR3 sequence (DNA): TGTGCCAGCAGTTACACCAGGACAGATTACAATGAGCAGTTCTTC. This sequence encodes CASSYTRTDYNEQFF.

The genes are TRBV6-5 and TRBJ2-7; TRBD2 matches at 8 bases. V was pared by 2 bases and J by 1 base, with 1 base of the junction left unmatched. The CDR3 is made up of 14 amino acids. Germline V lookup: CDR1 MNHEY, CDR2 SVGAGI. The CDR3 loop reads CASSYRLASYEQYF. CDR3 in DNA: TGTGCCAGCAGTTACAGACTAGCGTCCTACGAGCAGTACTTC.

This clonotype has more than one count but fewer than ten. J is TRBJ2-5 and V is TRBV24-1; TRBD2 might be the D (7 bases). The CDR3 is made up of 16 amino acids. Trimming left V 1 base short and J 1 base short, with 12 bases between. The germline gives CDR1 KGHDR, CDR2 SFDVKD. The CDR3 DNA follows: TGTGCCACCAGTGATTTTTCCCGGGGGGCCCAAGAGACCCAGTACTTC. Its protein product is CATSDFSRGAQETQYF.

Ten or more counts support this clonotype. The genes are TRBV14 and TRBJ2-1; 7 nucleotides line up with TRBD1. From germline, CDR1 is SGHDN and CDR2 FVKESK. Trimming removed 4 bases from V and 3 bases from J; junction bases left unmatched: 6. CDR3 length equals 15 residues. Here the CDR3 reads CASSRTGYDYNEQFF. CDR3 in DNA: TGTGCCAGCAGCCGGACAGGCTATGACTACAATGAGCAGTTCTTC.

This clonotype was seen only once. One end of the junction varies from germline; a read error may be responsible. The gene calls are TRBV27 and TRBJ1-5; D might be TRBD1 (5 bases). Germline V gives CDR1 MNHEY, CDR2 SMNVEV (reference sequence). The CDR3 loop spans 15 amino acids. Here the CDR3 reads CASSSQGSSNQPHHF. In nucleotides, the CDR3 is TGTGCCAGCAGTTCGCAGGGTAGTAGCAATCAGCCCCATCATTTT.

CDR3 nucleotide sequence: TGTGCCAGCAGTTTATCGCGGGAGCGGTCTTTTTACGAGCAGTACTTC. It translates to CASSLSRERSFYEQYF. The chain carries TRBV27 and TRBJ2-7; TRBD2 aligns across 7 bases. The J segment lost 4 bases and the V segment lost 0 bases, leaving 9 bases of the junction unmatched. This CDR3 is built from 16 residues. CDR1 and CDR2 from the germline V gene are MNHEY and SMNVEV (reference sequence).

V usage is TRBV29-1 and J usage is TRBJ2-5, with 8 bases matching TRBD2. The CDR3 covers 14 residues. V shed 0 bases, J shed 4 bases, and the junction held 4 bases outside the gene matches. Germline V gene data show CDR1 as SQVTM and CDR2 as ANQGSEA. CDR3 sequence reads: CSVEDWTSRETQYF. CDR3 DNA: TGCAGCGTTGAAGATTGGACTAGCAGAGAGACCCAGTACTTC.

The gene calls are TRBV7-2 and TRBJ2-5; tentative D call: TRBD2 (6 bases). Per germline, CDR1 SGHTA and CDR2 FQGNSA. The CDR3 is 15 residues long. Trimming removed 4 bases at V and 4 bases at J, with 16 bases between. This CDR3 is CASSSHRLERETQYF. The CDR3 DNA follows: TGTGCCAGCAGCTCCCACCGACTAGAGAGAGAGACCCAGTACTTC.

This clonotype has ten or more counts. V and J are TRBV4-2 and TRBJ2-1; tentatively, D is TRBD1 or TRBD2 (6 bases each). The V gene's germline CDR1 is LGHNA and CDR2 YNFKEQ. This CDR3 region has 12 residues. V shed 10 bases and J shed 5 bases, with 12 bases lying between them. This CDR3 reads CATRGVNNEQFF. For the CDR3, the DNA is TGTGCCACGAGGGGGGTTAACAATGAGCAGTTCTTC.

The rearrangement uses TRBV9 and TRBJ1-5; D perhaps matches TRBD1 (6 bases). This CDR3 has 16 amino acids. Trimming left V 3 bases short and J 4 bases short, with 17 bases between. Germline CDR1 is SGDLS and CDR2 is YYNGEE. The CDR3: CASSAGGGAWNQPQHF. As DNA, the CDR3 is TGTGCCAGCAGCGCTGGGGGGGGGGCATGGAATCAGCCCCAGCATTTT.

The chain combines TRBV11-2 with TRBJ2-1; perhaps TRBD2 as D (6 bases). The CDR3 spans 17 residues. V was cut by 0 bases and J by 4 bases, with 16 bases left in between. The germline V gene encodes CDR1 SGHAT and CDR2 FQNNGV. CDR3 sequence: CASSLDFGTSRYNEQFF. Written as DNA, the CDR3 is TGTGCCAGCAGCTTAGATTTCGGAACTAGCAGATACAATGAGCAGTTCTTC. Complete variable domain (other parts from reference TRBV11-2 and TRBJ2-1): EAGVAQSPRYKIIEKRQSVAFWCNPISGHATLYWYQQILGQGPKLLIQFQNNGVVDDSQLPKDRFSAERLKGVDSTLKIQPAKLEDSAVYLCASSLDFGTSRYNEQFFGPGTRLTVL.